This note documents a single T cell receptor beta chain sequence. Its antigen is unknown. The CDR3 sequence is 14 residues long. CDR1 and CDR2 from the germline V gene are MDHEN and SYDVKM. V gave up 3 bases and J gave up 11 bases; unmatched junction bases: 10. This sample was included in a study of immune cell composition in non-small cell lung cancer. Study-wide results and limits: Tumour TCR-beta clonality was not significantly tied to smoking pack-years.

The table came from immunoSEQ multiplex PCR; TCRdb's copy has only in-frame clones and leaves some out. In the table there are around 2,400 clones, 80% to 90% of which are singletons. The TCR sequence derives from a human donor with non-small cell lung cancer. V and J are TRBV28 and TRBJ2-4; 7 positions match TRBD2. The sample was lung tumor tissue. The CDR3 is CASSFSSGTTFQYF. In DNA, the CDR3 is TGTGCCAGCAGTTTTTCTTCCGGGACTACGTTTCAGTACTTC.